Each of the 11 T cell receptor beta chains below was sequenced from the same sample in a study of beta chain features in type 1 diabetes. Sequencing targeted expressed TCRB transcripts, as all isolated RNA had been reverse transcribed. Sequencing was performed with immunoSEQ multiplex PCR; in TCRdb, only in-frame clones are kept and a portion is missing. The sample records about 40,000 clones, about 52% being singletons. The specimen sequenced was central memory CD4+ T cells from blood. Every receptor here comes from a woman aged 18 to 35 in good health.

The J gene is TRBJ1-1, the V gene TRBV6-5; 10 bases agree with TRBD1. The CDR3 spans 12 residues. Germline V gene data show CDR1 as MNHEY and CDR2 as SVGAGI. Trimming took 7 bases from V and 11 from J; bases not matched to a gene: 7. CDR3 nucleotides: TGTGCCAGCATCAATCAGGGACAGGGGGCTTTCTTT. Its translation: CASINQGQGAFF.

The chain is built from TRBV5-1 and TRBJ2-1; 12 bases map to TRBD2. V was pared by 4 bases and J by 4 bases, with 6 bases of the junction left unmatched. CDR1 is SGHRS, CDR2 YFSETQ, per germline. This CDR3 has 16 residues. The CDR3 region is CASSPRTSGIYNEQFF. DNA for the CDR3: TGCGCCAGCAGCCCGCGGACTAGCGGGATTTACAATGAGCAGTTCTTC.

The chain joins TRBV7-2 to TRBJ2-1; 9 nucleotides match TRBD2. Germline V gene data show CDR1 as SGHTA and CDR2 as FQGNSA. The CDR3 consists of 14 residues. V was clipped by 5 bases and J by 4 bases; unmatched bases: 3. CDR3 nucleotide sequence: TGTGCCAGCAGCCGTAGCGGGAGTTACAATGAGCAGTTCTTC. The encoded protein is CASSRSGSYNEQFF.

This clone has a single count. This chain uses TRBV2 with TRBJ2-6, with TRBD2 as a possible D gene (6 bases). CDR3 length equals 17 residues. V dropped 5 bases and J dropped 0 bases, with 14 bases sitting between them. Germline V gives CDR1 SNHLY, CDR2 FYNNEI. The DNA for the CDR3 is TGTGCCAGCAGTAGACAGCCCGGGAGCTCTGGGGCCAACGTCCTGACTTTC. Translated: CASSRQPGSSGANVLTF.

In this sample, this clone turned up a few times. The chain recombines TRBV5-6 with TRBJ2-1, with TRBD2 matching 10 bases. V trimming: 1 base; J trimming: 3 bases; junction bases outside the gene matches: 7. The CDR3 totals 17 residues. Germline lookup yields CDR1 SGHDT and CDR2 YYEEEE. DNA of the CDR3: TGTGCCAGCAGCTTGCTATCAAGCGGGGGGGTCTACAATGAGCAGTTCTTC. Translated: CASSLLSSGGVYNEQFF.

This clone has more than one count but fewer than ten. The chain uses TRBV4-2 and TRBJ2-1; TRBD1 aligns across 7 bases. Germline CDR1 is LGHNA and CDR2 is YNFKEQ. The trim removed 4 bases at V and 4 bases at J, leaving 13 bases unmatched. This CDR3 has 17 amino acids. CDR3 region: CASSLEPDGTDYNEQFF. The DNA for the CDR3 is TGTGCCAGCAGCCTCGAACCCGACGGGACAGATTACAATGAGCAGTTCTTC.

The CDR3 nucleotides are TGTGCCAGCAGCTCCGCCCGGACTAGCGGTCGCACAGATACGCAGTATTTT. It encodes CASSSARTSGRTDTQYF. This rearrangement joins TRBV7-2 to TRBJ2-3; 10 bases agree with TRBD2. CDR3 length equals 17 residues. V was clipped by 4 bases and J by 1 base; unmatched bases: 8. In germline, CDR1 is SGHTA, CDR2 FQGNSA.

This clone was seen a few times. This chain joins TRBV11-2 and TRBJ2-1, with a possible D match to TRBD2 (6 bases). CDR3 length equals 13 residues. The V end was cut by 3 bases, the J end by 6 bases, with 9 bases between. Germline-derived CDR1 and CDR2 are SGHAT and FQNNGV. CDR3 DNA sequence: TGTGCCAGCAGCTTGGGACTTGTCAATGAGCAGTTCTTC. Amino acid sequence: CASSLGLVNEQFF.

The J gene is TRBJ2-5, the V gene TRBV30, with 10 positions matching TRBD1. The CDR3 loop spans 14 amino acids. Per the germline V gene, CDR1 is GTSNPN and CDR2 is SVGIG (reference sequence). V lost 2 bases, J lost 2 bases, and 2 bases stayed unmatched. CDR3 coding DNA: TGTGCCTGGAGTAGGGACAGGGGTCAAGAGACCCAGTACTTC. Amino acids: CAWSRDRGQETQYF.

This clone was observed a single time. The rearrangement joins TRBV11-2 to TRBJ2-5, with D possibly TRBD1 on 6 matching bases. The CDR3 sequence is 18 residues long. V was cut by 2 bases and J by 5 bases, with 24 bases left in between. CDR1 and CDR2 (germline): SGHAT, FQNNGV. CDR3: CASSLSSSGIKRGETQYF. The DNA for the CDR3 is TGTGCCAGCAGCTTATCCTCTTCTGGGATCAAAAGGGGGGAGACCCAGTACTTC.

This chain joins TRBV10-3 and TRBJ1-2, with 9 bases lining up with TRBD1. Per the germline V gene, CDR1 is ENHRY and CDR2 is SYGVKD. The CDR3 totals 14 residues. Trimming took 6 bases from V and 8 from J; bases not matched to a gene: 10. The CDR3 loop is CAIRGDRVQLGYTF. CDR3 nucleotides: TGTGCCATCAGGGGGGACAGGGTCCAACTCGGCTACACCTTC.